This T cell receptor (beta chain) was recovered during a study of early T cells in non-severe SARS-CoV-2 infection. Researchers attached unique molecular identifiers to individual cDNA molecules. TCRdb reprocessed the 5' RACE reads via MiXCR and lists one record per CDR3 protein. The sample consists of about 110,000 distinct CDR3 sequences, around 10% of them appearing once. Germline lookup yields CDR1 SGHVS and CDR2 FQNEAQ. This CDR3 region has 15 residues. V lost 6 bases to trimming and J lost 1 base, with 12 bases between them. In this sample, this clonotype turned up many times. Sequenced input: whole blood. The clonotype comes from an adult who was a healthcare worker with PCR-confirmed SARS-CoV-2 infection or an uninfected control (not recorded which). The chain employs TRBV7-8 and TRBJ1-4; the D is unclear. CDR3 sequence: CASSRNSGTNEKLFF. The DNA for the CDR3 is TGTGCCAGCAGTAGAAACTCCGGAACTAATGAAAAACTGTTTTTT.